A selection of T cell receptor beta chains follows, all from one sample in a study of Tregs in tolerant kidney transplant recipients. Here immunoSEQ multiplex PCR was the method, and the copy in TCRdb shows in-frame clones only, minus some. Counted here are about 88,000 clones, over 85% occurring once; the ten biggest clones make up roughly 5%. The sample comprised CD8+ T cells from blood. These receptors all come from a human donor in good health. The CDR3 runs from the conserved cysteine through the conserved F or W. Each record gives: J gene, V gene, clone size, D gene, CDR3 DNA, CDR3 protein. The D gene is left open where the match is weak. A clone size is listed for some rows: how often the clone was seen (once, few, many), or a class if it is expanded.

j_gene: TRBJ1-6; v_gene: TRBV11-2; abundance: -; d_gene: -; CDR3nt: TGTGCCAGCAGCTTACACCCCGGACACCCGAGCTCCTATAATTCACCCCTCCACTTT; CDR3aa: CASSLHPGHPSSYNSPLHF
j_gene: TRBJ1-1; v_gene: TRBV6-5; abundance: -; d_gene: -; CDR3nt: TGTGCCAGCAGTTACTCGGCGGGGGGTGAAGCTTTCTTT; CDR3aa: CASSYSAGGEAFF
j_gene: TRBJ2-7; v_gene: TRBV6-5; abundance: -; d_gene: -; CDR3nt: TGTGCCAGCAGTTACCGGAGCTCCTACGAGCAGTACTTC; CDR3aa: CASSYRSSYEQYF
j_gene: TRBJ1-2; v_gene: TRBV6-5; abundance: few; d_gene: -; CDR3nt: TGTGCCAGCAGTTACTGGGGAGGGACAAACTATGGCTACACCTTC; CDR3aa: CASSYWGGTNYGYTF
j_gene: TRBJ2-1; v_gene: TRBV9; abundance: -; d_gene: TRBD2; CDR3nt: TGTGCCAGCGTCCGCGGGAGTAGTAATGAGCAGTTCTTC; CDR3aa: CASVRGSSNEQFF
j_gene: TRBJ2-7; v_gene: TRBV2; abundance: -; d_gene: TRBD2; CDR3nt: TGTGCCAGCAGACCGACTAGCGGGGGGTCCTACGAGCAGTACTTC; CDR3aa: CASRPTSGGSYEQYF
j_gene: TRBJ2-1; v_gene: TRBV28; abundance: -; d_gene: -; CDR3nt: TGTGCCAGCAGTCCCAGAGCAGGGCTAGTAGGTGAGCAGTTCTTC; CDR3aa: CASSPRAGLVGEQFF
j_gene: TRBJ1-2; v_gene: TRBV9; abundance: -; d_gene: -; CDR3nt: TGTGCCAGCAGCGTAGGGGTCGAGGGCTACACCTTC; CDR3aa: CASSVGVEGYTF
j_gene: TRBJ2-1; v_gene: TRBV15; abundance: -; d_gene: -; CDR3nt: TGTGCCACGGGTTCGGGGGAGGGGGGGTACAATGAGCAGTTCTTC; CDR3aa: CATGSGEGGYNEQFF
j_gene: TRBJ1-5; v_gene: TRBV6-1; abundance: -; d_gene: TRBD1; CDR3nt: TGTGCCAGCAGTGAGTACCGGGACAGGGGGCTCGGTCAGCCCCAGCATTTT; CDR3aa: CASSEYRDRGLGQPQHF
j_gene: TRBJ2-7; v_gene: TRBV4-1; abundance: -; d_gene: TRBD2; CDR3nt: TGCGCCAGCAGCCAAGAACCCCTAGCGGGAGTAATAGGGCCCTACGAGCAGTACTTC; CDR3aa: CASSQEPLAGVIGPYEQYF
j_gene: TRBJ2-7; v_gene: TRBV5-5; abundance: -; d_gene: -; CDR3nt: TGTGCCAGCAGCGTGGACATACGCCACGAGCAGTACTTC; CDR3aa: CASSVDIRHEQYF
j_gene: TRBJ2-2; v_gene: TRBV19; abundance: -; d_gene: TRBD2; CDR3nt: TGTGCCAGTAGTATAGACGCGCGGGGGGAAGGCGGGGAGCTGTTTTTT; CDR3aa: CASSIDARGEGGELFF
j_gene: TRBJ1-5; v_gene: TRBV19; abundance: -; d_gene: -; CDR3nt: TGTGCCAGTAGTAGAGAACAGGTTCTTGGCAATCAGCCCCAGCATTTT; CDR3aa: CASSREQVLGNQPQHF
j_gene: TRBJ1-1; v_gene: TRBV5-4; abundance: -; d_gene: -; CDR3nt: TGTGCCAGCAGCTTGAGACAGAACACTGAAGCTTTCTTT; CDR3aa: CASSLRQNTEAFF
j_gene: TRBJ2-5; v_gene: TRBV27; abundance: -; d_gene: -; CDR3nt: TGTGCCAGCAGGTCCCAAGAGACCCAGTACTTC; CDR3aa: CASRSQETQYF
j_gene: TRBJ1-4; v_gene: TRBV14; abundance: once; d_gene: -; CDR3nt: TGTGCCAGCAGCCAAAATAGGTTTGCAACTAATGAAAAACTGTTTTTT; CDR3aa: CASSQNRFATNEKLFF
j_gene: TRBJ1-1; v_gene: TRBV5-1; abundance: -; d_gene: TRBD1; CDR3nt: TGCGCCAGCAGCTTCAACAGGGGGAGGGACACTGAAGCTTTCTTT; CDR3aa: CASSFNRGRDTEAFF
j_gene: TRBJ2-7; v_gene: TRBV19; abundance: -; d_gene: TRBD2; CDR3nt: TGTGCCAGTACGCCCCCGGGAGGCAGGGCCTACGAGCAGTACTTC; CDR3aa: CASTPPGGRAYEQYF
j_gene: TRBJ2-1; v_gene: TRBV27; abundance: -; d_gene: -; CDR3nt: TGTGCCAGCAGTTTAAACGGGGGGACAAACAATGAGCAGTTCTTC; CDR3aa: CASSLNGGTNNEQFF
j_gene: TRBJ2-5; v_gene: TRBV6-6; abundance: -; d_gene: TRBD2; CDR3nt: TGTGCCAGCATCCCGGGAGGGCGGCTCCAAGAGACCCAGTACTTC; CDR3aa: CASIPGGRLQETQYF
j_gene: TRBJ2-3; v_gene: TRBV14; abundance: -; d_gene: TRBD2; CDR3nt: TGTGCCAGCAGCCAAGCGGGACTAGAGCAGTATTTT; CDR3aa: CASSQAGLEQYF
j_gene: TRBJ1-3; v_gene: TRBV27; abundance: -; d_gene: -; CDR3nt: TGTGCCAGCAGTCAAACCTTTAACTCTGGAAACACCATATATTTT; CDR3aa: CASSQTFNSGNTIYF
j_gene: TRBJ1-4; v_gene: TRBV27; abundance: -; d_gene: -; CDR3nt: TGTGCCAGCAGTTTCGGGGGGAGAACTAATGAAAAACTGTTTTTT; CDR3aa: CASSFGGRTNEKLFF
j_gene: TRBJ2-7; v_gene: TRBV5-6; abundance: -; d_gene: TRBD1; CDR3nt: TGTGCCAGCAGCGACCGGGACAGGGGGCCGGACGAGCAGTACTTC; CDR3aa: CASSDRDRGPDEQYF
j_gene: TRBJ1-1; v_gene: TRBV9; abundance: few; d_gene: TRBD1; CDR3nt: TGTGCCAGCAGCGCCCAGGGGGTGAACACTGAAGCTTTCTTT; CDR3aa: CASSAQGVNTEAFF
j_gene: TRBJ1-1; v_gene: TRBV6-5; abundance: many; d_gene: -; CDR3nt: TGTGCCAGCAGCCCCCAGGGGATCACTGAAGCTTTCTTT; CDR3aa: CASSPQGITEAFF
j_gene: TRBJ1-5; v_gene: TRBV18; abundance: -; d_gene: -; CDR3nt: TGTGCCAGCTCACCAAACGCGCGTTGGGACGATCAGCCCCAGCATTTT; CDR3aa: CASSPNARWDDQPQHF
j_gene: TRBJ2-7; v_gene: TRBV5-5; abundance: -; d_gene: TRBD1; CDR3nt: TGTGCCAGCAGCTTAGACAGGGGGCGCGGAACGTACGAGCAGTACTTC; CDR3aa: CASSLDRGRGTYEQYF
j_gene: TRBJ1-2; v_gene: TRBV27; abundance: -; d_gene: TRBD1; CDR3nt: TGTGCCAGCAGTTTGGGACAGGGGTTTTATGGCTACACCTTC; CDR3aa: CASSLGQGFYGYTF
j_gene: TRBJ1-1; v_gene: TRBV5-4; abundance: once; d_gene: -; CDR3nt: TGTGCCAGCAGCCCAGATACGATTTTGAACACTGAAGCTTTCTTT; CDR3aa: CASSPDTILNTEAFF
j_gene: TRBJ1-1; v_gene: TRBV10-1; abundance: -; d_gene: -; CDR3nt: TGCGCCAGCAGTGGGGACCCAACGGGGACTGAAGCTTTCTTT; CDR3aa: CASSGDPTGTEAFF
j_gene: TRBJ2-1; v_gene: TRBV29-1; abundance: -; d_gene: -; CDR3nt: TGCAGCGTTGAAGACCGGCCAGCGAATGAGCAGTTCTTC; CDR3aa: CSVEDRPANEQFF
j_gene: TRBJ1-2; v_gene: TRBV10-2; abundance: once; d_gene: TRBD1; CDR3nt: TGCGCCAGCGGGACAGGGCCCTATGGCTACACCTTC; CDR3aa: CASGTGPYGYTF
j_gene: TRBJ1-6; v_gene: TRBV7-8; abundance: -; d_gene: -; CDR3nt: TGTGCCAGCAGCTCATCCCCGGGACCGCTCTATAATTCACCCCTCCACTTT; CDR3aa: CASSSSPGPLYNSPLHF
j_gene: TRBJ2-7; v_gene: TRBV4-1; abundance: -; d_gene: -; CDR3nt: TGCGCCAGCAGCCAAGTGGGGAACTACGAGCAGTACTTC; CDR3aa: CASSQVGNYEQYF
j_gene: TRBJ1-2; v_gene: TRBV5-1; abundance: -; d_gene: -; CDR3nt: TGCGCCAGCAAAGCAGATTTGGGATTGGGTTATGGCTACACCTTC; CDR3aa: CASKADLGLGYGYTF
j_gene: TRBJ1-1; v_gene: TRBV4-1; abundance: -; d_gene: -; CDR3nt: TGCGCCAGCAGCCACAGTTTGCTCATGAACACTGAAGCTTTCTTT; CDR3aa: CASSHSLLMNTEAFF
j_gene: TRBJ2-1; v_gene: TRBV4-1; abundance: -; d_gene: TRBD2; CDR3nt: TGCGCCAGCAGCCATATTAGCGGGAGTACTGGGAATGAGCAGTTCTTC; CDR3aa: CASSHISGSTGNEQFF
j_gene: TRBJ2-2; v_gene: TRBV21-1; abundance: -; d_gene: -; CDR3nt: TGTGCCAGCAGCGCCAACCTGCTAGACACCGGGGAGCTGTTTTTT; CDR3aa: CASSANLLDTGELFF
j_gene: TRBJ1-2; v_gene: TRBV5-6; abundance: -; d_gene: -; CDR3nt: TGTGCCAGCAGCTTGCCGGGATTCAGGTTCGTTAACTATGGCTACACCTTC; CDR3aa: CASSLPGFRFVNYGYTF
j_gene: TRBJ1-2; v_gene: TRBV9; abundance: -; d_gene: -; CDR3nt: TGTGCCAGCAGCGGAGGGGTCTACACCTTC; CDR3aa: CASSGGVYTF